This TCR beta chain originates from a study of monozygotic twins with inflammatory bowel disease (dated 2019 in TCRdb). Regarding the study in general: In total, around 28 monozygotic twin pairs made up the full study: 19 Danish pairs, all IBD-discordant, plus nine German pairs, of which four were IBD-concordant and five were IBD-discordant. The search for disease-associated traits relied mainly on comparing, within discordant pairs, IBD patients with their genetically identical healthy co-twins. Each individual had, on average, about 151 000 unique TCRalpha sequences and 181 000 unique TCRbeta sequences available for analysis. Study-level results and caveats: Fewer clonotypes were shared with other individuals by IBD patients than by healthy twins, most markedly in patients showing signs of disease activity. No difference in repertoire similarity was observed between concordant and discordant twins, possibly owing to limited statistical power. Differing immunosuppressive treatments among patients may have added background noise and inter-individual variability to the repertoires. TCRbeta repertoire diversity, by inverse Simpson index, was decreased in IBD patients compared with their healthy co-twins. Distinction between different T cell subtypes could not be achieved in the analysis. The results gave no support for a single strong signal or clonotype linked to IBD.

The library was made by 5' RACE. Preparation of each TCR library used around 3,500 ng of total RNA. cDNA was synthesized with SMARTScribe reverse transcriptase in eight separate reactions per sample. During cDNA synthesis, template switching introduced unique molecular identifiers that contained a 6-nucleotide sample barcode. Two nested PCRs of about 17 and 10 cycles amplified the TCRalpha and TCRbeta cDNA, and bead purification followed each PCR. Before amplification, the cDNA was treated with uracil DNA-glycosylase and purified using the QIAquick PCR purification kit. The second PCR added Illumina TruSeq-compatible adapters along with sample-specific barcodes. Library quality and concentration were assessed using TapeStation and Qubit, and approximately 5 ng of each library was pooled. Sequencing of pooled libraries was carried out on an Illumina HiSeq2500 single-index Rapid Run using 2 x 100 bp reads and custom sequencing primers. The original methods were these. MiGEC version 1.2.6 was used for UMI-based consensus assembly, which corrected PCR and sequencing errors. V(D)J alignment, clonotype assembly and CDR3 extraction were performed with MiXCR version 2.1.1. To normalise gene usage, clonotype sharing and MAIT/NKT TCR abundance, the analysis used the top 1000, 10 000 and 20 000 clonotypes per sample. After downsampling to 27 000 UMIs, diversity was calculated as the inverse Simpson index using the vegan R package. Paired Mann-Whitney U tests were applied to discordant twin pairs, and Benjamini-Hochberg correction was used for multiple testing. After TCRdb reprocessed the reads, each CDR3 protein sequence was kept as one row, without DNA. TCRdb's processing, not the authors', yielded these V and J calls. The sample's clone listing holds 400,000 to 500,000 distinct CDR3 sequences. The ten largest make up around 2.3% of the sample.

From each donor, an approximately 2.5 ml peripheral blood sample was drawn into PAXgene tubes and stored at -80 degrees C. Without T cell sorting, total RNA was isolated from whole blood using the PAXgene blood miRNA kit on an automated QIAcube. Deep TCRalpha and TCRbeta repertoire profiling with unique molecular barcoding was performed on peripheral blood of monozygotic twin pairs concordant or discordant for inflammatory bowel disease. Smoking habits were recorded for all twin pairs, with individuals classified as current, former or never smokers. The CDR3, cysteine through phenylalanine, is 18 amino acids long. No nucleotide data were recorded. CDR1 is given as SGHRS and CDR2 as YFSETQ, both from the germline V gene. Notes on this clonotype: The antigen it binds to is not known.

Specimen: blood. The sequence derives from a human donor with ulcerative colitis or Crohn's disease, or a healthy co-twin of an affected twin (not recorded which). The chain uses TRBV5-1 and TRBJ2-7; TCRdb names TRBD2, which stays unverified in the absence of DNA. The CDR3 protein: CASSRELAGGLSSYEQYF.